This T cell receptor (beta chain) derives from a study of blood T cell repertoires in COVID-19. As for the study in general: Samples of COVID-19 (acute and convalescent) were obtained from the United States, Italy and Spain. PBMCs, B-cell-depleted T cells, or T cells were the source of the cDNA or gDNA that made up the material.

This CDR3 spans 15 amino acids. Germline CDR1 GTSNPN, CDR2 SVGIG (reference sequence). Trimming stripped 4 bases from V and 3 bases from J, with 16 bases between. Under the authors' procedure: Amplification of reference gene primers provided the estimated nucleated cell counts. This table comes from immunoSEQ multiplex PCR, and its TCRdb copy is limited to in-frame clones, with some not included. Clone size and V and J calls were adopted from that table, with D and trimming inferred from the DNA. The table includes about 170,000 clones, roughly 90% detected once. This clonotype originated in a man between 60 and 70 years old with acute or convalescent COVID-19. The sample comprised peripheral blood. The rearrangement joins TRBV30 to TRBJ1-5, with a possible D match to TRBD1 (6 bases). DNA for the CDR3: TGTGCCTGGAAGGAAGGGGGATTCGACAATCAGCCCCAGCATTTT. This codes for CAWKEGGFDNQPQHF.